This T cell receptor beta chain was documented in a study of control samples from healthy donors and cancer patients. The repertoire was sequenced with immunoSEQ multiplex PCR; TCRdb's copy has only in-frame clones and lacks some. The table has 150,000 to 180,000 clones, 90% to 95% seen once. There are 16 residues in the CDR3. After removal of 4 bases from V and 4 bases from J, the junction contained 8 bases not matched to a gene. CDR1 SGDLS and CDR2 YYNGEE come from the germline V gene. The sequenced sample was blood. This TCR was recovered from a man between 40 and 49 years old in good health. The V call is TRBV9, the J call TRBJ2-2; 9 bases map to TRBD1. CDR3 sequence: CASSLRGQGGTGELFF. CDR3 nucleotide sequence: TGTGCCAGCAGCCTAAGGGGACAGGGAGGCACCGGGGAGCTGTTTTTT.